These T cell receptor beta chains were read from a single sample in a study of blood T cell repertoires in COVID-19. Produced via immunoSEQ multiplex PCR; TCRdb's table is partial and in-frame only. The sample includes 250,000 to 350,000 clones, approximately 86% of them seen just once. The sample was peripheral blood. The receptors originated from a woman between 50 and 59 years old who had recovered from COVID-19. The CDR3 runs from the conserved cysteine through the conserved F or W. Fields, in order: D gene, V gene, clone size, J gene, CDR3 protein, CDR3 DNA. The D gene is left open where the match is weak. The size of a clone is reported for some rows only, either as once, few or many, or as a class for expanded clones.

TRBD2,TRBV5-1,.,TRBJ2-1,CASSLGLAGGPFHNEQFF,TGCGCCAGCAGCTTGGGCCTCGCGGGGGGGCCATTCCACAATGAGCAGTTCTTC
.,TRBV30,.,TRBJ1-5,CAWSDFERAQHF,TGTGCCTGGAGTGATTTCGAGAGGGCCCAGCATTTT
.,TRBV5-1,.,TRBJ2-6,CASNKAGAGSGANVLTF,TGCGCCAGTAATAAAGCAGGGGCTGGGTCTGGGGCCAACGTCCTGACTTTC
TRBD1,TRBV9,.,TRBJ1-2,CASTTGGTYGYTF,TGTGCCAGCACCACAGGGGGTACATATGGCTACACCTTC
.,TRBV4-2,.,TRBJ1-1,CASSQDSGVVNTEAFF,TGTGCCAGCAGCCAAGATTCTGGAGTCGTGAACACTGAAGCTTTCTTT
.,TRBV6-5,.,TRBJ1-2,CASNKGLSGDYGYTF,TGTGCCAGCAATAAGGGCCTCTCAGGGGACTATGGCTACACCTTC
.,TRBV6-2/TRBV6-3,.,TRBJ1-2,CASSNGYYGYTF,TGTGCCAGCAGCAACGGGTACTATGGCTACACCTTC
TRBD1,TRBV2,.,TRBJ1-1,CASRPPGGAFMDTEAFF,TGTGCCAGCAGGCCACCAGGGGGCGCTTTTATGGACACTGAAGCTTTCTTT
TRBD1,TRBV4-3,.,TRBJ1-1,CASSQDWTGSGTEAFF,TGCGCCAGCAGCCAAGACTGGACAGGGTCGGGGACTGAAGCTTTCTTT
.,TRBV12-3/TRBV12-4,.,TRBJ1-2,CASSSGGNYGYTF,TGTGCCAGCAGTTCGGGAGGGAACTATGGCTACACCTTC
.,TRBV30,.,TRBJ1-3,CAWSGAGGSSGNTIYF,TGTGCCTGGAGTGGAGCGGGGGGCAGCTCTGGAAACACCATATATTTT
.,TRBV27,.,TRBJ2-5,CASSLSVPGTQYF,TGTGCCAGCAGTTTATCGGTCCCAGGGACCCAGTACTTC
.,TRBV9,many,TRBJ2-1,CASRNSGGNEQFF,TGTGCCAGCAGAAACTCTGGCGGGAATGAGCAGTTCTTC
TRBD2,TRBV5-1,.,TRBJ2-3,CASSLGLGGTWLDTQYF,TGCGCCAGCAGCTTGGGTCTGGGGGGGACCTGGCTAGATACGCAGTATTTT
.,TRBV9,.,TRBJ2-7,CASSPGGSPYEQYF,TGTGCCAGCAGCCCTGGAGGGTCCCCCTACGAGCAGTACTTC
TRBD2,TRBV4-3,.,TRBJ2-1,CASSQNLAGYYNEQFF,TGCGCCAGCAGCCAGAACCTAGCGGGGTATTACAATGAGCAGTTCTTC
.,TRBV9,.,TRBJ2-1,CASSVMRDNEQFF,TGTGCCAGCAGCGTAATGAGGGACAATGAGCAGTTCTTC
TRBD2,TRBV6-2/TRBV6-3,.,TRBJ2-7,CASSPRLAGLYEQYF,TGTGCCAGCAGCCCCCGATTAGCGGGACTCTACGAGCAGTACTTC
TRBD1,TRBV4-1,.,TRBJ1-1,CASSRTGGYTEAFF,TGCGCCAGCAGCCGGACAGGGGGCTACACTGAAGCTTTCTTT
.,TRBV19,.,TRBJ2-7,CASRPAGPLYEQYF,TGTGCCAGTAGGCCTGCGGGTCCCCTCTACGAGCAGTACTTC
TRBD1,TRBV27,.,TRBJ2-1,CASSSGQGNNEQFF,TGTGCCAGCAGTTCGGGACAGGGTAACAATGAGCAGTTCTTC
TRBD1,TRBV3-1/TRBV3-2,.,TRBJ1-1,CASSQVGQGAEAFF,TGTGCCAGCAGCCAAGTAGGACAGGGGGCTGAAGCTTTCTTT
.,TRBV27,.,TRBJ2-7,CASSLWAGGEQYF,TGTGCCAGCAGTTTATGGGCAGGAGGCGAGCAGTACTTC
.,TRBV7-2,.,TRBJ1-2,CASSHWAQTNPYGYTF,TGTGCCAGCAGCCATTGGGCCCAGACAAACCCCTATGGCTACACCTTC
.,TRBV28,.,TRBJ1-1,CATSEEGVGVNTEAFF,TGTGCCACCTCTGAAGAGGGGGTTGGGGTGAACACTGAAGCTTTCTTT
TRBD2,TRBV5-6,.,TRBJ2-4,CASSFISGSTWAKNIQYF,TGTGCCAGCAGCTTTATTAGCGGGAGCACCTGGGCCAAAAACATTCAGTACTTC
.,TRBV5-6,.,TRBJ1-1,CASSVFRVRTEAFF,TGTGCCAGCAGCGTGTTCAGGGTACGGACTGAAGCTTTCTTT
.,TRBV4-2,.,TRBJ2-5,CASSQGAGEETQYF,TGTGCCAGCAGTCAGGGGGCGGGGGAGGAGACCCAGTACTTC
TRBD2,TRBV19,.,TRBJ2-1,CASRLAGDNEQFF,TGTGCCAGTAGACTAGCGGGGGACAATGAGCAGTTCTTC
.,TRBV2,.,TRBJ2-3,CASSGDNTDTQYF,TGTGCCAGCAGTGGGGACAACACAGATACGCAGTATTTT
.,TRBV18,once,TRBJ1-3,CASSPLRGSGNTIYF,TGTGCCAGCTCACCACTGCGGGGCTCTGGAAACACCATATATTTT
TRBD1,TRBV4-2,.,TRBJ1-6,CASSQEGQGGNSPLHF,TGTGCCAGCAGCCAAGAGGGACAGGGCGGCAATTCACCCCTCCACTTT
TRBD1,TRBV7-2,.,TRBJ1-3,CASSPRQGSGNTIYF,TGTGCCAGCAGCCCTCGACAGGGTTCGGGAAACACCATATATTTT
TRBD1,TRBV28,.,TRBJ1-6,CASRPTGGSSPLHF,TGTGCCAGCAGACCTACAGGGGGCAGTTCACCCCTCCACTTT
TRBD1,TRBV19,few,TRBJ1-1,CASLYRGRRNTEAFF,TGTGCCAGCCTGTACAGGGGGCGTCGGAACACTGAAGCTTTCTTT
TRBD1,TRBV30,.,TRBJ2-5,CAWNDRGPETQYF,TGTGCCTGGAACGACAGGGGGCCGGAGACCCAGTACTTC
.,TRBV15,few,TRBJ2-3,CATSYGGRTDTQYF,TGTGCCACCAGCTACGGAGGTCGCACAGATACGCAGTATTTT
.,TRBV5-1,once,TRBJ2-1,CASSKVGQASPNEQFF,TGCGCCAGCAGCAAGGTAGGCCAGGCTAGCCCCAATGAGCAGTTCTTC
TRBD1,TRBV30,.,TRBJ1-2,CAWSARGLFGYTF,TGTGCCTGGAGTGCCAGGGGGCTCTTTGGCTACACCTTC
.,TRBV19,once,TRBJ2-3,CASSTLGGTDTQYF,TGTGCCAGTAGTACCTTAGGGGGCACAGATACGCAGTATTTT